This is a list of T cell receptor beta chains from one sample in a study of blood T cell repertoires in COVID-19. Assay: immunoSEQ multiplex PCR; the TCRdb copy retains only in-frame clones and omits some. The sample contains a few hundred thousand clones, more than 75% of which appear only once. The sample comprised PBMCs or T cells enriched from blood (not recorded which). The source of these receptors is a woman between 45 and 65 years old who had recovered from COVID-19. The CDR3 runs from the conserved cysteine through the conserved F or W. D genes are given only for firm matches. Some rows have no size entry. The others give once, few or many, or a class for an expanded clone.

V,size,J,D,DNA,CDR3
TRBV2,.,TRBJ2-1,TRBD2,TGTGCCAGCAGCGCGACTAGCGGGGGGTACAATGAGCAGTTCTTC,CASSATSGGYNEQFF
TRBV30,.,TRBJ1-1,TRBD1,TGTGCCTGGAGACAGGGGATGAATTGGAACACTGAAGCTTTCTTT,CAWRQGMNWNTEAFF
TRBV30,.,TRBJ1-5,.,TGTGCCTGGAGTATAGACAACAATCAGCCCCAGCATTTT,CAWSIDNNQPQHF
TRBV7-2,few,TRBJ1-5,.,TGTGCCAGCAGCTTATCCGACAGTAGCAATCAGCCCCAGCATTTT,CASSLSDSSNQPQHF
TRBV5-4,.,TRBJ1-6,.,TGTGCCAGCAGCCTGGGACCACTCAGGGATTCACCCCTCCACTTT,CASSLGPLRDSPLHF
TRBV19,.,TRBJ1-5,TRBD1,TGTGCCAGTAGTATGCGGGACAGCTACAATCAGCCCCAGCATTTT,CASSMRDSYNQPQHF
TRBV7-3,.,TRBJ1-2,TRBD1,TGTGCCAGCAGCCCAGACAGGGGGCGAAACTATGGCTACACCTTC,CASSPDRGRNYGYTF
TRBV4-1,.,TRBJ2-1,TRBD1,TGCGCCAGCAGCCAACCTGACAGGGCCCCCTACAATGAGCAGTTCTTC,CASSQPDRAPYNEQFF
TRBV7-2,.,TRBJ1-1,.,TGTGCCAGCAGCTTACAGGGCGACACTGAAGCTTTCTTT,CASSLQGDTEAFF
TRBV6-2/TRBV6-3,.,TRBJ1-2,.,TGTGCCAGCAGTCCGGACAGCCGCTATGGCTACACCTTC,CASSPDSRYGYTF
TRBV19,.,TRBJ1-1,.,TGTGCCAGTAGTATGCAAGGGGCGAGAGCTGAAGCTTTCTTT,CASSMQGARAEAFF
TRBV15,.,TRBJ1-6,.,TGTGCCACCAGCAGAGATTTTTGGGCTCAGGGACCCCTCCACTTT,CATSRDFWAQGPLHF
TRBV20-1,.,TRBJ1-1,.,TGCACGGGGTGGATGAACACTGAAGCTTTCTTT,CTGWMNTEAFF
TRBV24-1,.,TRBJ2-5,.,TGTGCCACCAGTGATAACAGGGCAGGATCGGAGACCCAGTACTTC,CATSDNRAGSETQYF
TRBV5-4,.,TRBJ1-5,TRBD1,TGTGCCAGCAGCAGGGGGACAGGGGATCAGCCCCAGCATTTT,CASSRGTGDQPQHF
TRBV12-3/TRBV12-4,.,TRBJ1-1,.,TGTGCCAGCAGTTTAGCTAACAGGGAAGCTTTCTTT,CASSLANREAFF
TRBV3-1/TRBV3-2,.,TRBJ1-3,TRBD1,TGTGCCAGCAGATCAGGGGGGTACCTCTCTGGAAACACCATATATTTT,CASRSGGYLSGNTIYF
TRBV6-5,.,TRBJ1-1,.,TGTGCCAGCAGTATGGGGGCGAACACTGAAGCTTTCTTT,CASSMGANTEAFF
TRBV11-2,.,TRBJ1-2,TRBD1,TGTGCCAGCAGCTTAGATCGGGGACAGGGCTATGGCTACACCTTC,CASSLDRGQGYGYTF
TRBV18,once,TRBJ2-7,TRBD2,TGTGCCAGCTCACCGGCGGGGGTTCGGGGGGAGCAGTACTTC,CASSPAGVRGEQYF
TRBV19,.,TRBJ1-5,.,TGTGCCAGTAGTAAGCAAGAAAATCAGCCCCAGCATTTT,CASSKQENQPQHF
TRBV11-2,.,TRBJ1-1,.,TGTGCCAGCAGCTTAGCTATCGCAAACACTGAAGCTTTCTTT,CASSLAIANTEAFF
TRBV3-1/TRBV3-2,once,TRBJ1-2,TRBD1,TGTGCCAGCAGCTCCCCCGGGACAGAGAATGGCTACACCTTC,CASSSPGTENGYTF
TRBV20-1,once,TRBJ1-2,TRBD1,TGCAGTGCGATGGACAGGGAAGGCTACACCTTC,CSAMDREGYTF
TRBV6-6,.,TRBJ1-2,TRBD1,TGTGCCAGCAGTTACGAACAGGGGGTTGGCTACACCTTC,CASSYEQGVGYTF
TRBV25-1,.,TRBJ1-4,TRBD1,TGTGCCAGCAGTGGTAAGGGACAGGGAGGGCCTAATGAAAAACTGTTTTTT,CASSGKGQGGPNEKLFF